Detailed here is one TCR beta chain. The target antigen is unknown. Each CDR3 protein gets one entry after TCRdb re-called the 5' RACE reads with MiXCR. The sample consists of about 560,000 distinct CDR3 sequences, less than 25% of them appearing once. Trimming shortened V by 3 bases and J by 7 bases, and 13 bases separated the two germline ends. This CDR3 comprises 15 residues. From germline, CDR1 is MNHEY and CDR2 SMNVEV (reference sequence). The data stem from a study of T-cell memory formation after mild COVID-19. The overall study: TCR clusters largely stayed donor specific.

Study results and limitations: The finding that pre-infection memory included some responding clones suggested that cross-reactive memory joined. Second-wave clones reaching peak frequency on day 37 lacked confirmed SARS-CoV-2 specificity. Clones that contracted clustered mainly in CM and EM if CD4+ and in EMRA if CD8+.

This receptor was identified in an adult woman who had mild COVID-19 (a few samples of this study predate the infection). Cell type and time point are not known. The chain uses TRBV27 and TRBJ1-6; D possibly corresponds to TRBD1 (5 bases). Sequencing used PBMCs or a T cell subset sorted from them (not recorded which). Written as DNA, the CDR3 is TGTGCCAGCAGTTTTAGGGGAATAGGGAATTCACCCCTCCACTTT. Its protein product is CASSFRGIGNSPLHF.